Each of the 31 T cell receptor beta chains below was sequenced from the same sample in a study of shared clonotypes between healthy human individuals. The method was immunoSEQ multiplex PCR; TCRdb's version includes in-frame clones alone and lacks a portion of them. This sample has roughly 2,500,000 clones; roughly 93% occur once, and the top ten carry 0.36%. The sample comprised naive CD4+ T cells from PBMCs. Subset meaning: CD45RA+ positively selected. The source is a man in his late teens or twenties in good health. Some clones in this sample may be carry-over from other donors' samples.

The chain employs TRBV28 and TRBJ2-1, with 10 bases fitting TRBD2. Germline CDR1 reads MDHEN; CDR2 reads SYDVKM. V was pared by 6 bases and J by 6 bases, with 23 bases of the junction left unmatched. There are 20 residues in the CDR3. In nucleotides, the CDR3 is TGTGCCAGCAGGATGAGGTTTAAACTAGGGAGGGCTAGCGGGGGCAATGAGCAGTTCTTC. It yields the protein CASRMRFKLGRASGGNEQFF. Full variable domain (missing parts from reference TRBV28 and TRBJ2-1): DVKVTQSSRYLVKRTGEKVFLECVQDMDHENMFWYRQDPGLGLRLIYFSYDVKMKEKGDIPEGYSVSREKKERFSLILESASTNQTSMYLCASRMRFKLGRASGGNEQFFGPGTRLTVL.

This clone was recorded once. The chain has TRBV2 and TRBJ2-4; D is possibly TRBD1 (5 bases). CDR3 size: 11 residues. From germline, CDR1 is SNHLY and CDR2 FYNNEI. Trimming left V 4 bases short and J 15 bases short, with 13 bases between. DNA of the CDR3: TGTGCCAGCAGTGGGGGCGGTATTTGGTACTTC. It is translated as CASSGGGIWYF.

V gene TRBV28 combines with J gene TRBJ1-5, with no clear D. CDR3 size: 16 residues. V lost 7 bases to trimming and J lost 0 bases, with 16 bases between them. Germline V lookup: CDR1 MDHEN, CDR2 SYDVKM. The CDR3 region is CASTGVAEYSNQPQHF. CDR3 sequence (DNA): TGTGCCAGCACCGGGGTGGCAGAATATAGCAATCAGCCCCAGCATTTT.

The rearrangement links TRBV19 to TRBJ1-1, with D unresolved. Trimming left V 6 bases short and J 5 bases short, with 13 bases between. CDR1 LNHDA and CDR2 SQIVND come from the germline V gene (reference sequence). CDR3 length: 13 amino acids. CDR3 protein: CASSPRRRTEAFF. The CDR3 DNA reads TGTGCCAGTAGCCCCCGGAGGCGGACTGAAGCTTTCTTT.

The CDR3 sequence: CASRAASGPEAKNIQYF. The CDR3 DNA reads TGTGCCAGCAGGGCTGCCTCGGGACCTGAAGCCAAAAACATTCAGTACTTC. The chain joins TRBV5-4 to TRBJ2-4; tentatively, D is TRBD1 or TRBD2 (5 bases each). Germline values: CDR1 SGHNT, CDR2 YYREEE (reference sequence). Deletions cut 5 bases from V and 0 bases from J, with 18 bases between. The CDR3 has 17 residues.

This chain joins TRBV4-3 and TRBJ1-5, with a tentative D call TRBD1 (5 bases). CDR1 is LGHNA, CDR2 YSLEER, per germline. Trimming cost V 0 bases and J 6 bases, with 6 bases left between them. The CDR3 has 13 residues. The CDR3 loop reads CASSQDQGQPQHF. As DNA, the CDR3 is TGCGCCAGCAGCCAAGATCAGGGTCAGCCCCAGCATTTT.

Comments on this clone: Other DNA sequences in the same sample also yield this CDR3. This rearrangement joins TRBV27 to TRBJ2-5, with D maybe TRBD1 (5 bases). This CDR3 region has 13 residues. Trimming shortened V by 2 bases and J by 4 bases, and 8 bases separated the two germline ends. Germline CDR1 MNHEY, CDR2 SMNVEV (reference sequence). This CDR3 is CASSLRRGETQYF. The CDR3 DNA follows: TGTGCCAGCAGTTTAAGAAGGGGAGAGACCCAGTACTTC.

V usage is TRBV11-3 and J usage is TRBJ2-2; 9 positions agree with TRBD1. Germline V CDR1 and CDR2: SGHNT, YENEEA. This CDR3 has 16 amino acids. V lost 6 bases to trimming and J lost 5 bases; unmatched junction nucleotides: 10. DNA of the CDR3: TGTGCCAGCAGTCCAGGACAGGGGTATGGGACCGGGGAGCTGTTTTTT. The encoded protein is CASSPGQGYGTGELFF.

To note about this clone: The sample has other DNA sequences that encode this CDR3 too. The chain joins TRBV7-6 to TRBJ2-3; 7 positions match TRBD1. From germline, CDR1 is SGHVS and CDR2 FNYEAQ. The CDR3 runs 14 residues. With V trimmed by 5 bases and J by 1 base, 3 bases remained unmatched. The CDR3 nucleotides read TGTGCCAGCAGCCGTGGACAGGGCACAGATACGCAGTATTTT. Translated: CASSRGQGTDTQYF.

The CDR3 DNA sequence: TGTGCCAGCAGCCGAGAGGAGTCACCCCTCCACTTT. Translation: CASSREESPLHF. The V call is TRBV5-6, the J call TRBJ1-6; D gene ambiguous. Trimming shortened V by 4 bases and J by 10 bases, and 9 bases separated the two germline ends. The CDR3 has 12 amino acids. In germline, CDR1 is SGHDT, CDR2 YYEEEE. The variable domain in full, completed from reference TRBV5-6 and TRBJ1-6, reads DAGVTQSPTHLIKTRGQQVTLRCSPKSGHDTVSWYQQALGQGPQFIFQYYEEEERQRGNFPDRFSGHQFPNYSSELNVNALLLGDSALYLCASSREESPLHFGNGTRLTVT.

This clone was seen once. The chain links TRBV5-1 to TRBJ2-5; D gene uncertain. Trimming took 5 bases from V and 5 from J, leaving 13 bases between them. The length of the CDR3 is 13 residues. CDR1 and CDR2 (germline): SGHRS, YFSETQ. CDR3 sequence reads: CASSKADVETQYF. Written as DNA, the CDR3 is TGCGCCAGCAGTAAAGCTGACGTGGAGACCCAGTACTTC.

The CDR3 region has the DNA TGCGCCAGCAGCCAAGCCAGGGGGGGTATGTCTGAGCAGTTCTTC. Its translation is CASSQARGGMSEQFF. This chain links TRBV4-3 with TRBJ2-1; the D call may be TRBD1 or TRBD2 (7 bases each). Germline-derived CDR1 and CDR2 are LGHNA and YSLEER. V was shortened by 1 base and J by 9 bases, with 16 bases between the two germline ends. CDR3 length: 15 amino acids.

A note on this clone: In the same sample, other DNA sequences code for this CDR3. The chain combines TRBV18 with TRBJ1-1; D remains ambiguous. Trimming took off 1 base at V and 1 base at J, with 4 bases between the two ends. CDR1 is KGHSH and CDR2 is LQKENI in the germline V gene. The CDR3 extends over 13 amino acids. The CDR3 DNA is TGTGCCAGCTCACCACGCGAGAACACTGAAGCTTTCTTT. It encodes CASSPRENTEAFF.

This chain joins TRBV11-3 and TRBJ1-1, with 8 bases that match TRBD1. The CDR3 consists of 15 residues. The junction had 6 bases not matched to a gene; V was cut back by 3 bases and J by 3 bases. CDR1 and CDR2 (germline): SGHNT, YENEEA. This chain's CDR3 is CASSLETGVDTEAFF. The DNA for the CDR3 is TGTGCCAGCAGCTTGGAGACAGGGGTAGACACTGAAGCTTTCTTT.

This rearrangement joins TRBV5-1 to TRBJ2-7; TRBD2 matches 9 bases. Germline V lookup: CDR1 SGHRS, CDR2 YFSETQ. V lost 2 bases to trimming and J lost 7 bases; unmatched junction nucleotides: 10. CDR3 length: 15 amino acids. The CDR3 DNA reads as TGCGCCAGCAGCTTAATAGCGGGAGAAGGGGAAGAGCAGTACTTC. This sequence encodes CASSLIAGEGEEQYF. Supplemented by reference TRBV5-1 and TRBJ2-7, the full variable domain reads KAGVTQTPRYLIKTRGQQVTLSCSPISGHRSVSWYQQTPGQGLQFLFEYFSETQRNKGNFPGRFSGRQFSNSRSEMNVSTLELGDSALYLCASSLIAGEGEEQYFGPGTRLTVT.

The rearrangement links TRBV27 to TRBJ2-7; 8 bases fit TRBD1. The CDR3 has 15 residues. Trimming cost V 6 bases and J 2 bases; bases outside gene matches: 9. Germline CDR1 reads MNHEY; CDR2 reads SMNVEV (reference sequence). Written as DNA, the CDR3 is TGTGCCAGCAGAAGAAACCGGGACAGGACCTACGAGCAGTACTTC. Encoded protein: CASRRNRDRTYEQYF.

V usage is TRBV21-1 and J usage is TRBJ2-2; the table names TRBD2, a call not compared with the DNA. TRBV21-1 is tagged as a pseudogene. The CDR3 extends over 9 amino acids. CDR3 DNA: TGTGCCAGTCCCGCGGGGCTGTTTTTT. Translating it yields CASPAGLFF.

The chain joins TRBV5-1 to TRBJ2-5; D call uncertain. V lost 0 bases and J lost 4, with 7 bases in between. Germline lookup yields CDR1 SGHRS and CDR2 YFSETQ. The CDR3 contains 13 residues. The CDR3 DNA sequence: TGCGCCAGCAGCTTGGCCGAAGGAGAGACCCAGTACTTC. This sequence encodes CASSLAEGETQYF.

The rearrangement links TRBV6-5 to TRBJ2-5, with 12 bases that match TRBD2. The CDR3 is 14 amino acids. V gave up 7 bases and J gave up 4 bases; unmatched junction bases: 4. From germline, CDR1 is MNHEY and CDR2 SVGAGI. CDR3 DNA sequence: TGTGCCAGCATGGAGACTAGCGGGAGAGAGACCCAGTACTTC. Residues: CASMETSGRETQYF.

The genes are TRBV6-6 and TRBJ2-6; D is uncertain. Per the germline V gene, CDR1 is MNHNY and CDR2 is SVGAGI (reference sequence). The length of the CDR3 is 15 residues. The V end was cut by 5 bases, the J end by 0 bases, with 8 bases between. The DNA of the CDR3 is TGTGCCAGCAGTGGCCCCAACTCTGGGGCCAACGTCCTGACTTTC. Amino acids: CASSGPNSGANVLTF.

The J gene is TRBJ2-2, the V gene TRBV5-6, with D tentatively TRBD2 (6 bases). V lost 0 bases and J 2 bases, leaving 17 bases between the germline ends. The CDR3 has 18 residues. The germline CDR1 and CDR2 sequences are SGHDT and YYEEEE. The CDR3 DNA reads TGTGCCAGCAGCTTGGTTGGGGGAGGCTTTAGTAACACCGGGGAGCTGTTTTTT. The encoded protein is CASSLVGGGFSNTGELFF.

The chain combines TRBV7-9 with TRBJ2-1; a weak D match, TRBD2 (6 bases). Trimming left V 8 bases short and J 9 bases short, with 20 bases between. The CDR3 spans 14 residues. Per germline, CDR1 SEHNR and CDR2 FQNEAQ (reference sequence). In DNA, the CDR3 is TGTGCCAGCGGTCCAACGGGACTCCGGGGTGAGCAGTTCTTC. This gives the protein CASGPTGLRGEQFF.

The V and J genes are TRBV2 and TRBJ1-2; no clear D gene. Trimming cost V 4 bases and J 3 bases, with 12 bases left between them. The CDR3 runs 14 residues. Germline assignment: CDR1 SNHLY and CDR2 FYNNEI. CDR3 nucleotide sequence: TGTGCCAGCAGTGTGGTCGACATCGACTATGGCTACACCTTC. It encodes CASSVVDIDYGYTF.

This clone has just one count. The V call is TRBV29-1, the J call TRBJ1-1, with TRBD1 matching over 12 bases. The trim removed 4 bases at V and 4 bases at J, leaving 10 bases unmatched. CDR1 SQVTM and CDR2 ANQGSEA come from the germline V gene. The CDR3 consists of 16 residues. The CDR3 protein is CSVGPGQGASGTEAFF. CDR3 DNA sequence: TGCAGCGTTGGGCCGGGACAGGGGGCGTCGGGCACTGAAGCTTTCTTT.

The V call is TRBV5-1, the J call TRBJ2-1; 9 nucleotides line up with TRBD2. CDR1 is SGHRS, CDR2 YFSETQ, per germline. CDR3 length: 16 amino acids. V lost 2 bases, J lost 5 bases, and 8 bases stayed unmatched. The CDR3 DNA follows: TGCGCCAGCAGCTTTGGCGGCGGGAGGGCGGACAATGAGCAGTTCTTC. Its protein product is CASSFGGGRADNEQFF.

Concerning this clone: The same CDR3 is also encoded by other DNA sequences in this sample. In nucleotides, the CDR3 is TGTGCCAGCAGTTTAAATCGGGGCAATCAGCCCCAGCATTTT. It translates to CASSLNRGNQPQHF. The genes are TRBV6-5 and TRBJ1-5; no reliable D call. V shed 4 bases and J shed 2 bases, with 9 bases lying between them. Germline V gene data show CDR1 as MNHEY and CDR2 as SVGAGI. This CDR3 is built from 14 residues.

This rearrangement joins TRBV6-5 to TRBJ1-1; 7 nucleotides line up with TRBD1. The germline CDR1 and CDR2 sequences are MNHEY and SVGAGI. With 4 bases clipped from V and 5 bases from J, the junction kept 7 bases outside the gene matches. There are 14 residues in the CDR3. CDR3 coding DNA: TGTGCCAGCAGTTCGAGAGGGGGCCGGACTGAAGCTTTCTTT. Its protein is CASSSRGGRTEAFF.

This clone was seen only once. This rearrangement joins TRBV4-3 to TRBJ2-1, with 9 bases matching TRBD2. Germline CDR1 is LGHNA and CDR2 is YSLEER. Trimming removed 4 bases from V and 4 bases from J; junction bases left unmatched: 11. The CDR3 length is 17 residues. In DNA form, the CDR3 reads TGCGCCAGCAGCCGTTACTTGGGACTAGCAGAGTACAATGAGCAGTTCTTC. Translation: CASSRYLGLAEYNEQFF.

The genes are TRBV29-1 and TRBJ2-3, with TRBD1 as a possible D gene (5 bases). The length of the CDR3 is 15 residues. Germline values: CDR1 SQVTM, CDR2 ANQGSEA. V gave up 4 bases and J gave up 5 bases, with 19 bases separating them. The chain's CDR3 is CSVGDQGLQRDTQYF. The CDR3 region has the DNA TGCAGCGTTGGGGATCAGGGCCTGCAGAGAGATACGCAGTATTTT.

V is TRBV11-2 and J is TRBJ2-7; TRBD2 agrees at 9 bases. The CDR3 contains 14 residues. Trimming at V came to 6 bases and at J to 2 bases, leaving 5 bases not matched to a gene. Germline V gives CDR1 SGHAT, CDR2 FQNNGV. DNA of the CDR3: TGTGCCAGCAGTTGGGGACTAGCTACCTACGAGCAGTACTTC. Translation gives CASSWGLATYEQYF. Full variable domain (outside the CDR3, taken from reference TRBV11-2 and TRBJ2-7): EAGVAQSPRYKIIEKRQSVAFWCNPISGHATLYWYQQILGQGPKLLIQFQNNGVVDDSQLPKDRFSAERLKGVDSTLKIQPAKLEDSAVYLCASSWGLATYEQYFGPGTRLTVT.

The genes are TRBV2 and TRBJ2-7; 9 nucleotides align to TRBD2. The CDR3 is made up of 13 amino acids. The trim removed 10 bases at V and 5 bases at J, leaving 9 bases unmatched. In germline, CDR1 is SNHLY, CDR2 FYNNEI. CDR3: CATPGGGRDEQYF. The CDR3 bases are TGTGCCACCCCCGGTGGCGGGAGGGACGAGCAGTACTTC.